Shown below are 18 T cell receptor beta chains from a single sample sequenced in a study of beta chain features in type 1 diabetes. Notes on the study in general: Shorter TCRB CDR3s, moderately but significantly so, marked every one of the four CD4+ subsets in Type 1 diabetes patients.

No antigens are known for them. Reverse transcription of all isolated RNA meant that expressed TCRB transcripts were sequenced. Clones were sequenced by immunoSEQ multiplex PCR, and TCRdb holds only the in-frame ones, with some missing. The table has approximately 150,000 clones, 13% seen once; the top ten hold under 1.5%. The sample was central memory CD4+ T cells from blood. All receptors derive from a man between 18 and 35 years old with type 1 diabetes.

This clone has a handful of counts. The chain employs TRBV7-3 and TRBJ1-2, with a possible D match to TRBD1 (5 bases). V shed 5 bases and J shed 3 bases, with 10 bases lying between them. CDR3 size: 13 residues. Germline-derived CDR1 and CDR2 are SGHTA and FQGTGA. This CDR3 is CASSQGRDYGYTF. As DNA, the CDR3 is TGTGCCAGCAGCCAGGGACGGGACTATGGCTACACCTTC. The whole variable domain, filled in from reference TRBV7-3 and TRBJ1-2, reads GAGVSQTPSNKVTEKGKYVELRCDPISGHTALYWYRQSLGQGPEFLIYFQGTGAADDSGLPNDRFFAVRPEGSVSTLKIQRTERGDSAVYLCASSQGRDYGYTFGSGTRLTVV.

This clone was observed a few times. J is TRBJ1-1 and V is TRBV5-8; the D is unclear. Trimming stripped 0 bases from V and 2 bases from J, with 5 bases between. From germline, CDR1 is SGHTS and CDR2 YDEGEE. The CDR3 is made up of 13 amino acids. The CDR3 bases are TGTGCCAGCAGCTTGGGCCATAACACTGAAGCTTTCTTT. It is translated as CASSLGHNTEAFF.

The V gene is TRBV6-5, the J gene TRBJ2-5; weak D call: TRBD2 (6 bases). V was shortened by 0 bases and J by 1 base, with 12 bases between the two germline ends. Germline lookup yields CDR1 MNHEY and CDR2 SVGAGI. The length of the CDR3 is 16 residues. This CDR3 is CASSYSPRGIQETQYF. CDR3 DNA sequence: TGTGCCAGCAGTTACTCGCCTCGGGGGATCCAAGAGACCCAGTACTTC.

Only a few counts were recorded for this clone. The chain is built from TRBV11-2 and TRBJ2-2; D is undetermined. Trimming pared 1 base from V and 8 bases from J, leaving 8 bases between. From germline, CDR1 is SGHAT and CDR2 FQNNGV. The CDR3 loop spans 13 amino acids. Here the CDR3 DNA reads TGTGCCAGCAGCTTAGGCTGGGGAGGGGAGCTGTTTTTT. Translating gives CASSLGWGGELFF.

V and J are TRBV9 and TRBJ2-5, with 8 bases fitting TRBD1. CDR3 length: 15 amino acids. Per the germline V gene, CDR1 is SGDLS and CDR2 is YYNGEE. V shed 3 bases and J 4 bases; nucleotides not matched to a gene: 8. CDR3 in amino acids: CASSGPTGAGETQYF. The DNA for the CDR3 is TGTGCCAGCAGCGGACCGACAGGGGCAGGAGAGACCCAGTACTTC.

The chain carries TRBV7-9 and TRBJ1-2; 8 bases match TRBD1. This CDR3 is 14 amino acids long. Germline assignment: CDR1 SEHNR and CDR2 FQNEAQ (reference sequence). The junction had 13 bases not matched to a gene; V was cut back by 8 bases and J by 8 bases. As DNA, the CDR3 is TGTGCCAGCCCCAGGACAGGGACAGATGCCGGCTACACCTTC. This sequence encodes CASPRTGTDAGYTF.

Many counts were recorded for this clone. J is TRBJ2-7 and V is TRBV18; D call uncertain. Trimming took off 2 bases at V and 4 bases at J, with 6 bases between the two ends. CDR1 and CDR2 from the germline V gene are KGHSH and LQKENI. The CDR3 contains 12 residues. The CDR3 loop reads CASSPSIYEQYF. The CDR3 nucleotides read TGTGCCAGCTCACCATCGATATACGAGCAGTACTTC.

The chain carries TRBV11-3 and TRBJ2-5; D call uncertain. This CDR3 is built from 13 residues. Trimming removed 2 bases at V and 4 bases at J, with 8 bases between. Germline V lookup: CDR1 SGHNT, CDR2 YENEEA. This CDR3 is CASSLNSVETQYF. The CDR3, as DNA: TGTGCCAGCAGCTTAAACTCAGTAGAGACCCAGTACTTC.

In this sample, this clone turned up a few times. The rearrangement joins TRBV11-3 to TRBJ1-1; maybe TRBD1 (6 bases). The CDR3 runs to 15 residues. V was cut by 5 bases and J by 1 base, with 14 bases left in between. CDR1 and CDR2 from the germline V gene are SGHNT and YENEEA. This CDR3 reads CASSPRDNKNTEAFF. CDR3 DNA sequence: TGTGCCAGCAGCCCCCGGGACAACAAGAACACTGAAGCTTTCTTT.

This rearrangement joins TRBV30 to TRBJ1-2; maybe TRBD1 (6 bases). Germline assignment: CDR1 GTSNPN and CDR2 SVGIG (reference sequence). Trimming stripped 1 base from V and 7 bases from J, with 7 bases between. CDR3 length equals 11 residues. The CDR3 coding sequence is TGTGCCTGGAGTGCAGGGGTTGGCTACACCTTC. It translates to CAWSAGVGYTF.

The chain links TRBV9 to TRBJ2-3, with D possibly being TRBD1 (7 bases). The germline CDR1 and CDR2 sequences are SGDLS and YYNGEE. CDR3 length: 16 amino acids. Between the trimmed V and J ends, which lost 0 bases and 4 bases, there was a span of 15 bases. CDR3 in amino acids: CASSVGAGGGPDTQYF. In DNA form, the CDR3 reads TGTGCCAGCAGCGTAGGGGCAGGGGGAGGTCCAGATACGCAGTATTTT.

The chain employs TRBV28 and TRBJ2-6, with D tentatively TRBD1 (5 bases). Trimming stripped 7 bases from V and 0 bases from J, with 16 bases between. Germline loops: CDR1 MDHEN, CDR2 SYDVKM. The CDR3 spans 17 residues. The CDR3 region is CASNGAELSSGANVLTF. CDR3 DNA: TGTGCCAGCAATGGGGCAGAGCTAAGCTCTGGGGCCAACGTCCTGACTTTC.

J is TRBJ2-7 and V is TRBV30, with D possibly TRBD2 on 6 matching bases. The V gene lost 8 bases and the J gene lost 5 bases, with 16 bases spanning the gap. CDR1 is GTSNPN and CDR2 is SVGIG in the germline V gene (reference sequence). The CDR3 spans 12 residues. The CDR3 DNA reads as TGTGCCCACGACGAGGGCGGGGACGAGCAGTACTTC. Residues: CAHDEGGDEQYF.

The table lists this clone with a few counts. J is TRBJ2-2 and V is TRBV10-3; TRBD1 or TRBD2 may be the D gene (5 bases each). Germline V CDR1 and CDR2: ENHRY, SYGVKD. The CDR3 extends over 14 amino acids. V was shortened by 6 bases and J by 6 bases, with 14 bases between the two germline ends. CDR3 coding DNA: TGTGCCATCAGGTCCCGGGACGGGTCCGGGGAGCTGTTTTTT. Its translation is CAIRSRDGSGELFF.

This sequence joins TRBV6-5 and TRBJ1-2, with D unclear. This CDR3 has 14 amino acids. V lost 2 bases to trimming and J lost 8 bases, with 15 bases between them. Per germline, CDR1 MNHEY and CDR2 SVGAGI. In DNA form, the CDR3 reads TGTGCCAGCAGTTACGGAAGGGCCCAAGGAGGCTACACCTTC. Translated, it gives CASSYGRAQGGYTF.

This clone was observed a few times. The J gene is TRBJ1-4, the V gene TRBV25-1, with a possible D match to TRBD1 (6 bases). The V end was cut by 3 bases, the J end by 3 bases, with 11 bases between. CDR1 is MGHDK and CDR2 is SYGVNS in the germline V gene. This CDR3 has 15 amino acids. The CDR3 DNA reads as TGTGCCAGCAGTGATCAGGGGCCGGCTAATGAAAAACTGTTTTTT. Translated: CASSDQGPANEKLFF.

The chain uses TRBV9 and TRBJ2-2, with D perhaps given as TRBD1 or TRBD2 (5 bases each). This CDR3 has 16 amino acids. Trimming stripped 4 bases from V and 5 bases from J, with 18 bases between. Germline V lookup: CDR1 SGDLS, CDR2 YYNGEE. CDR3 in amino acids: CASSLRGTSSTGELFF. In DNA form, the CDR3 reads TGTGCCAGCAGCCTTCGGGGCACTTCCTCGACCGGGGAGCTGTTTTTT. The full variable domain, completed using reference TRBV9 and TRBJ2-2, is DSGVTQTPKHLITATGQRVTLRCSPRSGDLSVYWYQQSLDQGLQFLIQYYNGEERAKGNILERFSAQQFPDLHSELNLSSLELGDSALYFCASSLRGTSSTGELFFGEGSRLTVL.

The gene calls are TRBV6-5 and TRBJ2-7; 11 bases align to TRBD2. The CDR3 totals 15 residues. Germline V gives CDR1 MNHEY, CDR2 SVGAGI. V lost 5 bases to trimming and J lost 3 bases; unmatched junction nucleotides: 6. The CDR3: CASSLTSGEVYEQYF. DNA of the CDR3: TGTGCCAGCAGTCTGACTAGCGGGGAAGTCTACGAGCAGTACTTC.